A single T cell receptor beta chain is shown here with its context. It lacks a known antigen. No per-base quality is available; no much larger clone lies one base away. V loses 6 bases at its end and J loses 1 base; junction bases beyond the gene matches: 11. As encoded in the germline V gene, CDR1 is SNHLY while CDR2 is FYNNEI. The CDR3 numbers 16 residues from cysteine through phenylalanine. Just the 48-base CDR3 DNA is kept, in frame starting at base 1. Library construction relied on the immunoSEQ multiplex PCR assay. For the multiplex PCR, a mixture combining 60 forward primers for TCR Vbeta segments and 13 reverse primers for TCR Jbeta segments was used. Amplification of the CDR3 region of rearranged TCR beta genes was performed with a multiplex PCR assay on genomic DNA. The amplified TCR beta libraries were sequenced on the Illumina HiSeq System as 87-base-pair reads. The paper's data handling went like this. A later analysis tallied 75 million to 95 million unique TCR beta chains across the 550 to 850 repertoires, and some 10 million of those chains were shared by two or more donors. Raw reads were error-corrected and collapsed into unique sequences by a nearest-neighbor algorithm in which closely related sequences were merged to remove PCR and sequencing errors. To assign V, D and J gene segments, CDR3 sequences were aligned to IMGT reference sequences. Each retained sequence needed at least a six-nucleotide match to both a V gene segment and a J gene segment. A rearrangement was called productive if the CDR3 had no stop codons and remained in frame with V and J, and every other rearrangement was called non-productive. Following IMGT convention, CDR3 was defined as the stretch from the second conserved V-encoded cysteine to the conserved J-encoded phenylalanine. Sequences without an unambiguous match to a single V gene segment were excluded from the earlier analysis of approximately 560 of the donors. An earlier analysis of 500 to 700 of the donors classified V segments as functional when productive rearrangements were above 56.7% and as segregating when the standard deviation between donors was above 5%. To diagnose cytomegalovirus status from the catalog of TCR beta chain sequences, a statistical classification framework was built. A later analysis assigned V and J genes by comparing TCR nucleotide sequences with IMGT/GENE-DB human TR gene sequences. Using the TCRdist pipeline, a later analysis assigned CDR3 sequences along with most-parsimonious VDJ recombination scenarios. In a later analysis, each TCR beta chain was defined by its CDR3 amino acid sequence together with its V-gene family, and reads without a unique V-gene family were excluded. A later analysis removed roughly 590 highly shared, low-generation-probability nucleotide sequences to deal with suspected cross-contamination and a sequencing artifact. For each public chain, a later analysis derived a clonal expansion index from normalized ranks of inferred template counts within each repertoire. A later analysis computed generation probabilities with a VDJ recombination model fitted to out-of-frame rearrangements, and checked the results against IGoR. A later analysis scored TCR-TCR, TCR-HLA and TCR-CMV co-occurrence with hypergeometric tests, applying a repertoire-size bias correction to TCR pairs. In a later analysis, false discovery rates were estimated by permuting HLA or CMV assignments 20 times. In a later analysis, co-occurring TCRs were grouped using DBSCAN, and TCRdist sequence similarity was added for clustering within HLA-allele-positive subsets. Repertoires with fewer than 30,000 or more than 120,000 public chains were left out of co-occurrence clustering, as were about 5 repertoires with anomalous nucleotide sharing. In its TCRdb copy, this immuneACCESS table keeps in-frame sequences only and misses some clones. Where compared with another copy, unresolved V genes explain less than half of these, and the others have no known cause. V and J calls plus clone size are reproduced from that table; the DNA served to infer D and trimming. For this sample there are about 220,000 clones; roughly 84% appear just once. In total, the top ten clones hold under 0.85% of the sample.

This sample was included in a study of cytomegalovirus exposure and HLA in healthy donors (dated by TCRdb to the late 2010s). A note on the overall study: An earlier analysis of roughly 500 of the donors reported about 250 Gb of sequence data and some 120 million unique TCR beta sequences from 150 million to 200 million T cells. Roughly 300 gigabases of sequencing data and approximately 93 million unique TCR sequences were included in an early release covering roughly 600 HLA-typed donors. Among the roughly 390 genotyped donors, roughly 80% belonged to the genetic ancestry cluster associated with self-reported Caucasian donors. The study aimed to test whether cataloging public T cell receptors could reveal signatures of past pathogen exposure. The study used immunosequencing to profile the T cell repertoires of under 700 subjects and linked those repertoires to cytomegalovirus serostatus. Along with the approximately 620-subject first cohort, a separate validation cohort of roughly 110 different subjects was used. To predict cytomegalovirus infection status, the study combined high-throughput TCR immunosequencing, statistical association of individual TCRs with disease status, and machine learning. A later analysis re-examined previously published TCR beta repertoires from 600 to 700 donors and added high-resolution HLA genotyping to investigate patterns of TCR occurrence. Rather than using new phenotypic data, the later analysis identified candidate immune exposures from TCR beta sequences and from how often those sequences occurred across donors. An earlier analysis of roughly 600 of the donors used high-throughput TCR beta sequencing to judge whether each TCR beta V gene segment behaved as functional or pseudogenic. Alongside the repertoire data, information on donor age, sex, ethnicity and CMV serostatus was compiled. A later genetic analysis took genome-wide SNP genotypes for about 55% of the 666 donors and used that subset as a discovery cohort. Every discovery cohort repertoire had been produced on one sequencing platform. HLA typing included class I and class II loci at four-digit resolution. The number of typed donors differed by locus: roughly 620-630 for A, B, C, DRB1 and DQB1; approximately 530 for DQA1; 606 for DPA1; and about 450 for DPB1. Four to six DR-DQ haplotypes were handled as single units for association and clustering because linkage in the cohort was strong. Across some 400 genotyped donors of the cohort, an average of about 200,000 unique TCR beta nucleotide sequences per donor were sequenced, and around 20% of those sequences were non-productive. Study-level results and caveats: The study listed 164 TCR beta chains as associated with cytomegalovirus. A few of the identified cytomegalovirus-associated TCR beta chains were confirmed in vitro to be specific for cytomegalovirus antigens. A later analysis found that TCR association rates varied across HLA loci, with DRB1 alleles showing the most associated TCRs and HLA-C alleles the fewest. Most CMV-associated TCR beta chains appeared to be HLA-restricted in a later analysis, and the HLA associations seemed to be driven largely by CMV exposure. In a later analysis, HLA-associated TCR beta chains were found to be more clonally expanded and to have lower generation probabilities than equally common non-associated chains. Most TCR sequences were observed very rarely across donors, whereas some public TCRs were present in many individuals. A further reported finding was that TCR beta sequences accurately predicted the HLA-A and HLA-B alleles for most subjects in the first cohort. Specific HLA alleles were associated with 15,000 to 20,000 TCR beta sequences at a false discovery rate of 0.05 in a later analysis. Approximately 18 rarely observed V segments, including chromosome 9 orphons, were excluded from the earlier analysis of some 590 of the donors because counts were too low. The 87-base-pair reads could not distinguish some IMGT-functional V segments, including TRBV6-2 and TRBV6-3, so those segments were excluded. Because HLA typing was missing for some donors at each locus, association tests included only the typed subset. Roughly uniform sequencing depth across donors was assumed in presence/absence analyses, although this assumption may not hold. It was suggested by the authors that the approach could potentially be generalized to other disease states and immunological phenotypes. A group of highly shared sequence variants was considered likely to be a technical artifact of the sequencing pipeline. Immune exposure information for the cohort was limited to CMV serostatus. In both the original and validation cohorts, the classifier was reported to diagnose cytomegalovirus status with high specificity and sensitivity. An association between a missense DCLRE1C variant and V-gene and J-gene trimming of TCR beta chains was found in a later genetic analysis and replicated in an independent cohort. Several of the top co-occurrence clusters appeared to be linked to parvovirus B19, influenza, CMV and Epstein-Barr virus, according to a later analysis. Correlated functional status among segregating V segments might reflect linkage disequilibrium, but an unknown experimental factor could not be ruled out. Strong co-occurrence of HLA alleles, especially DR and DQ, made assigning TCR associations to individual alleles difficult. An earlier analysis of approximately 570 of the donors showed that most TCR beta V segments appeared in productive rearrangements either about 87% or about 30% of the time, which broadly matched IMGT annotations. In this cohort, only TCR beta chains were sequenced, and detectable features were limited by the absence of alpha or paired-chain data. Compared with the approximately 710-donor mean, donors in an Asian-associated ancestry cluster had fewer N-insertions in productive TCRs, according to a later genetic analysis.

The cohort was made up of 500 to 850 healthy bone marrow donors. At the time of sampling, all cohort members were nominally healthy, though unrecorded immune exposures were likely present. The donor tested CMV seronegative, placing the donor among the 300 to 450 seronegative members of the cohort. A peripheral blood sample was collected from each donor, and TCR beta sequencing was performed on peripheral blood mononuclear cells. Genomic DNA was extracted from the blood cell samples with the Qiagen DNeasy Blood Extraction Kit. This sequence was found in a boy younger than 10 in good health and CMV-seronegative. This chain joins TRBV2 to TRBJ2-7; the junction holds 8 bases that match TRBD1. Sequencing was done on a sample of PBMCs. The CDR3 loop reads CASREDRVGYSYEQYF. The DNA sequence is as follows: TGTGCCAGCAGAGAGGACAGGGTGGGATATTCCTACGAGCAGTACTTC.